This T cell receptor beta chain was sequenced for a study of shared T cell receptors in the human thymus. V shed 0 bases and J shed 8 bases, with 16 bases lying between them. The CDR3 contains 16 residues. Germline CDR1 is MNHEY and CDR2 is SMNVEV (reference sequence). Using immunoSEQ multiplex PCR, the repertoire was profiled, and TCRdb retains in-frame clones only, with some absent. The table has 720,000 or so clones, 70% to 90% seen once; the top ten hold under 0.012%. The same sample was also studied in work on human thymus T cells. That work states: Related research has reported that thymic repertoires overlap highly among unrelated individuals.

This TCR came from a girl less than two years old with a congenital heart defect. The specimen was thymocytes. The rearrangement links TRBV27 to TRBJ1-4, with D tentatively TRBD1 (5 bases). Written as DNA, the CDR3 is TGTGCCAGCAGTTTATCAGAGGGACTTATGGGGGAAAAACTGTTTTTT. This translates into CASSLSEGLMGEKLFF.